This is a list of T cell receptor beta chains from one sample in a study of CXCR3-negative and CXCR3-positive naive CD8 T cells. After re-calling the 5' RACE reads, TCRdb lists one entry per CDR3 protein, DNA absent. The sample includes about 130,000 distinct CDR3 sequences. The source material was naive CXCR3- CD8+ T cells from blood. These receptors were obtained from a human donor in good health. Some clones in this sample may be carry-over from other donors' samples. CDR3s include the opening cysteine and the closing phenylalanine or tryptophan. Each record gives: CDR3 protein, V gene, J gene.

cdr3_aa: CASSYEGGANVLTF
v_call: TRBV28
j_call: TRBJ2-6

cdr3_aa: CSASSGTSMNEQFF
v_call: TRBV20-1
j_call: TRBJ2-1

cdr3_aa: CSVDSRGNEQFF
v_call: TRBV29-1
j_call: TRBJ2-1

cdr3_aa: CSVPASLADEQFF
v_call: TRBV29-1
j_call: TRBJ2-1

cdr3_aa: CSARGGLAAQLSYEQYF
v_call: TRBV20-1
j_call: TRBJ2-7

cdr3_aa: CASWGGTGRRNQPQHF
v_call: TRBV12-5
j_call: TRBJ1-5

cdr3_aa: CASSLDPNSYNEQFF
v_call: TRBV5-6
j_call: TRBJ2-1

cdr3_aa: CASSFAGQETQYF
v_call: TRBV28
j_call: TRBJ2-5

cdr3_aa: CASSSPAPRTSGRAIDTGELFF
v_call: TRBV7-9
j_call: TRBJ2-2

cdr3_aa: CSAKDSGGNTGELFF
v_call: TRBV20-1
j_call: TRBJ2-2

cdr3_aa: CASSNSGRNVGSYNEQFF
v_call: TRBV12-3/TRBV12-4
j_call: TRBJ2-1

cdr3_aa: CASSFGTGSMEYF
v_call: TRBV11-3
j_call: TRBJ2-7

cdr3_aa: CASSLVAKNIQYF
v_call: TRBV12-3/TRBV12-4
j_call: TRBJ2-4

cdr3_aa: CARVRGSYEQYF
v_call: TRBV21-1
j_call: TRBJ2-7

cdr3_aa: CSVTTDVNTEAFF
v_call: TRBV29-1
j_call: TRBJ1-1

cdr3_aa: CASSQDRTGGARETQYF
v_call: TRBV14
j_call: TRBJ2-7

cdr3_aa: CASSSDNFSGITIYF
v_call: TRBV7-6
j_call: TRBJ1-3

cdr3_aa: CASSYPDTQYF
v_call: TRBV7-9
j_call: TRBJ2-3

cdr3_aa: CSVESSYEQYF
v_call: TRBV29-1
j_call: TRBJ2-7

cdr3_aa: CASRDLTGFGEQYF
v_call: TRBV28
j_call: TRBJ2-7

cdr3_aa: CSARDAGRTYEQYF
v_call: TRBV20-1
j_call: TRBJ2-7

cdr3_aa: CASSSWDRLGEQYF
v_call: TRBV28
j_call: TRBJ2-7

cdr3_aa: CSVENRENTEAFF
v_call: TRBV29-1
j_call: TRBJ1-1

cdr3_aa: CASRSTSGRAEYNEQFF
v_call: TRBV12-2
j_call: TRBJ2-1

cdr3_aa: CASSFDGFSRTEAFF
v_call: TRBV5-6
j_call: TRBJ1-1

cdr3_aa: CASSPGLAGSGETQYF
v_call: TRBV7-7
j_call: TRBJ2-5

cdr3_aa: CASRGRTVDRGDGNTIYF
v_call: TRBV7-9
j_call: TRBJ1-3

cdr3_aa: CSVSENNEQFF
v_call: TRBV29-1
j_call: TRBJ2-1

cdr3_aa: CASSFSGEYEHYF
v_call: TRBV11-2
j_call: TRBJ2-7

cdr3_aa: CASSLSGRNRLFF
v_call: TRBV27
j_call: TRBJ1-4

cdr3_aa: CASSQNTEAFF
v_call: TRBV28
j_call: TRBJ1-1

cdr3_aa: CASSVTGLSYEQYF
v_call: TRBV25-1
j_call: TRBJ2-7

cdr3_aa: CATSDQSSYNEQFF
v_call: TRBV24-1
j_call: TRBJ2-1

cdr3_aa: CASSLQGARTDTQYF
v_call: TRBV7-3
j_call: TRBJ2-3

cdr3_aa: CAIPLGDTQYF
v_call: TRBV2
j_call: TRBJ2-3

cdr3_aa: CASSYSAGSIDEQYF
v_call: TRBV6-2/TRBV6-3
j_call: TRBJ2-7

cdr3_aa: CASRTWTASMNNEAFF
v_call: TRBV28
j_call: TRBJ1-1

cdr3_aa: CASSAGQGQNTEAFF
v_call: TRBV12-3/TRBV12-4
j_call: TRBJ1-1

cdr3_aa: CASSFTGYSNQPQHF
v_call: TRBV27
j_call: TRBJ1-5

cdr3_aa: CASSHDPSSYNEQFF
v_call: TRBV4-1
j_call: TRBJ2-1

cdr3_aa: CASSQDTTSGPYNEQFF
v_call: TRBV14
j_call: TRBJ2-1

cdr3_aa: CAWTDSYYYNEQFF
v_call: TRBV30
j_call: TRBJ2-1

cdr3_aa: CALHRDRGQVYGYTF
v_call: TRBV30
j_call: TRBJ1-2

cdr3_aa: CASSPRPGGSYEQYF
v_call: TRBV9
j_call: TRBJ2-7

cdr3_aa: CASSFSGNSNQPQHF
v_call: TRBV28
j_call: TRBJ1-5

cdr3_aa: CASSLWGRAEAFF
v_call: TRBV11-2
j_call: TRBJ1-1

cdr3_aa: CASSPDRLNTGELFF
v_call: TRBV28
j_call: TRBJ2-2

cdr3_aa: CATQDRASYNEQFF
v_call: TRBV7-8
j_call: TRBJ2-1

cdr3_aa: CASSPDLSSPGTGYGQYF
v_call: TRBV7-6
j_call: TRBJ2-7

cdr3_aa: CASSLYSTYGYTF
v_call: TRBV27
j_call: TRBJ1-2

cdr3_aa: CSVAGPNENIQYF
v_call: TRBV29-1
j_call: TRBJ2-4

cdr3_aa: CASSLGGSGDPLNTGELFF
v_call: TRBV5-1
j_call: TRBJ2-2

cdr3_aa: CSVATYRGLYEQYF
v_call: TRBV29-1
j_call: TRBJ2-7

cdr3_aa: CASSIVAGGSEQFF
v_call: TRBV4-3
j_call: TRBJ2-1

cdr3_aa: CASSHEDRDDSPLHF
v_call: TRBV3-1
j_call: TRBJ1-6

cdr3_aa: CASSQEAGNSPLHF
v_call: TRBV4-2
j_call: TRBJ1-6

cdr3_aa: CASSKVGTRGCWFEQYF
v_call: TRBV21-1
j_call: TRBJ2-7

cdr3_aa: CSVEDWGAPDYGYTF
v_call: TRBV29-1
j_call: TRBJ1-2